These T cell receptor beta chains were read from a single sample in a study of CD8 T cells in Susac syndrome. In TCRdb, the immunoSEQ multiplex PCR reads were re-called with MiXCR into one record per CDR3 protein. The data hold fewer than 150,000 distinct CDR3 sequences, with 90% to 95% observed a single time. The sample was CD8+ T cells from PBMCs. The receptors were sampled from a human donor with multiple sclerosis. CDR3s include the opening cysteine and the closing phenylalanine or tryptophan. D genes are given only for firm matches. The size entry is marked missing in some rows and otherwise reads once, few, many or a size class.

V	J	size	D	CDR3	DNA
TRBV25-1	TRBJ2-2	NA	TRBD2	CASSEFSGRITGELFF	TGTGCCAGCAGTGAATTTAGCGGGAGAATTACCGGGGAGCTGTTTTTT
TRBV9	TRBJ2-2	once	NA	CASSVEDWTGELFF	TGTGCCAGCAGCGTAGAAGACTGGACCGGGGAGCTGTTTTTT
TRBV6-5	TRBJ2-1	NA	NA	CASSALPGNEQFF	TGTGCCAGCAGTGCTCTCCCTGGTAATGAGCAGTTCTTC
TRBV27	TRBJ1-1	NA	TRBD1	CASSWSGTAGIGAFF	TGTGCCAGCAGTTGGTCCGGGACAGCCGGGATAGGAGCTTTCTTT
TRBV3-1	TRBJ2-5	NA	NA	CASSQDYREANPWETQYF	TGTGCCAGCAGCCAAGATTATCGAGAAGCCAACCCGTGGGAGACCCAGTACTTC
TRBV19	TRBJ2-4	few	TRBD1	CASSIGTGKNIQYF	TGTGCCAGTAGTATTGGGACAGGGAAAAACATTCAGTACTTC
TRBV28	TRBJ1-4	NA	TRBD1	CASSMRGQVNEKLFF	TGTGCCAGCAGCATGAGGGGGCAAGTTAATGAAAAACTGTTTTTT
TRBV4-1	TRBJ2-1	NA	NA	CASSEMGGYNEQFF	TGCGCCAGCAGCGAAATGGGGGGCTACAATGAGCAGTTCTTC
TRBV4-1	TRBJ1-4	NA	NA	CASSQEGGSYGTVKLFF	TGCGCCAGCAGCCAAGAGGGGGGGAGCTACGGTACAGTAAAACTGTTTTTT
TRBV27	TRBJ2-1	NA	TRBD1	CASSVLGGTGGQFF	TGTGCCAGCAGCGTCCTGGGTGGGACAGGGGGGCAGTTCTTC
TRBV3-1	TRBJ2-1	NA	NA	CASSLVSPGPENNEQFF	TGTGCCAGCAGCCTAGTCAGCCCGGGACCAGAAAACAATGAGCAGTTCTTC
TRBV7-8	TRBJ2-7	NA	TRBD1	CASSHTGTGAYEQYF	TGTGCCAGCAGTCATACCGGGACAGGGGCCTACGAGCAGTACTTC
TRBV27	TRBJ1-1	NA	NA	CASRLGPGVGTEAFF	TGTGCCAGCAGGCTGGGCCCCGGGGTTGGCACTGAAGCTTTCTTT
TRBV6-6	TRBJ2-7	NA	NA	CASSYSHEQYF	TGTGCCAGCAGTTACTCCCACGAGCAGTACTTC
TRBV7-2	TRBJ2-1	NA	NA	CASSPWGSASYNEQFF	TGTGCCAGCAGCCCCTGGGGTAGCGCCTCCTACAATGAGCAGTTCTTC
TRBV4-3	TRBJ2-1	NA	TRBD2	CASSPSLAGVREQFF	TGCGCCAGCAGCCCCTCCCTAGCGGGAGTACGGGAGCAGTTCTTC
TRBV29-1	TRBJ2-5	NA	NA	CSSEGGIGETQYF	TGCAGCTCCGAAGGGGGTATCGGAGAGACCCAGTACTTC
TRBV6-2/TRBV6-3	TRBJ2-1	NA	TRBD2	CASREWLAEYNEQFF	TGTGCCAGCAGGGAATGGCTAGCGGAATACAATGAGCAGTTCTTC
TRBV27	TRBJ1-1	NA	NA	CASSLSGATPEAFF	TGTGCCAGCAGTTTATCTGGGGCAACCCCTGAAGCTTTCTTT
TRBV9	TRBJ2-1	NA	NA	CASSVVEVSYNEQFF	TGTGCCAGCAGCGTAGTGGAAGTATCCTACAATGAGCAGTTCTTC
TRBV6-2/TRBV6-3	TRBJ2-3	once	TRBD1	CASSYWTGTDTQYF	TGTGCCAGCAGTTACTGGACAGGAACAGATACGCAGTATTTT
TRBV10-3	TRBJ1-5	once	TRBD1	CAISDPDRAQYQPQHF	TGTGCCATCAGTGACCCCGACAGGGCCCAATATCAGCCCCAGCATTTT
TRBV7-3	TRBJ2-1	NA	NA	CASSFRDEAGNEQFF	TGTGCCAGCAGCTTCCGGGACGAGGCGGGCAATGAGCAGTTCTTC
TRBV9	TRBJ1-1	NA	NA	CASSVEGGGIINTEAFF	TGTGCCAGCAGCGTAGAAGGTGGGGGGATTATCAACACTGAAGCTTTCTTT
TRBV4-3	TRBJ2-2	NA	NA	CASSQTGVIAGELFF	TGCGCCAGCAGCCAAACAGGAGTTATCGCCGGGGAGCTGTTTTTT
TRBV29-1	TRBJ1-1	NA	NA	CSVGSTNTEAFF	TGCAGCGTTGGTTCGACGAACACTGAAGCTTTCTTT
TRBV6-5	TRBJ2-7	NA	TRBD1	CASSFISDRGDEQYF	TGTGCCAGCAGTTTCATCAGCGACAGGGGGGACGAGCAGTACTTC
TRBV7-9	TRBJ1-2	NA	NA	CASSLPPGEGSNYGYTF	TGTGCCAGCAGCTTACCCCCTGGGGAGGGGTCCAACTATGGCTACACCTTC
TRBV14	TRBJ2-1	NA	NA	CASSPRAVTYNEQFF	TGTGCCAGCAGCCCCCGGGCAGTTACCTACAATGAGCAGTTCTTC